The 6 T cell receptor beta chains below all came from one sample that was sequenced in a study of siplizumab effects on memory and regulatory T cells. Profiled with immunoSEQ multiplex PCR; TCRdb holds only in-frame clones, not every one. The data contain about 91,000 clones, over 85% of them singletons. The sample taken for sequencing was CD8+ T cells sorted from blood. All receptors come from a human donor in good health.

The CDR3 is CASLLAGQGAPTNEKLFF. Written as DNA, the CDR3 is TGTGCCAGCCTCTTAGCTGGACAGGGGGCCCCGACTAATGAAAAACTGTTTTTT. The V gene is TRBV21-1, the J gene TRBJ1-4; the table's TRBD1 call for D was not verified on the DNA. TRBV21-1 is marked as a pseudogene. CDR3 length: 18 amino acids.

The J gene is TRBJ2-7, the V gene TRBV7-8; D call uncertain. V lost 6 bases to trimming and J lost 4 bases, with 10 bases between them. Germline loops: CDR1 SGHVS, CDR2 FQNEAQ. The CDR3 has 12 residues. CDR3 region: CASRGNGYEQYF. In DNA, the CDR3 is TGTGCCAGCAGGGGAAACGGTTACGAGCAGTACTTC.

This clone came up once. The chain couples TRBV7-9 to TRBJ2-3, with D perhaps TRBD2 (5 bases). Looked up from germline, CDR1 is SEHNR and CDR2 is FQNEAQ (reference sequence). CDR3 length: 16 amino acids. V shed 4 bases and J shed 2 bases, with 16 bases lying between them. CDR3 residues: CASSSVFERTTDTQYF. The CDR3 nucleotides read TGTGCCAGCAGCTCCGTTTTCGAGCGGACCACAGATACGCAGTATTTT.

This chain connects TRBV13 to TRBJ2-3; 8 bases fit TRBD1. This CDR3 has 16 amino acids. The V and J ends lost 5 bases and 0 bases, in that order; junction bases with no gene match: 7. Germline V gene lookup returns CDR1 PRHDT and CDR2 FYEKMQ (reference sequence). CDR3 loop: CASSTRQGSSTDTQYF. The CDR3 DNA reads TGTGCCAGCAGCACCCGACAGGGGTCTAGCACAGATACGCAGTATTTT.

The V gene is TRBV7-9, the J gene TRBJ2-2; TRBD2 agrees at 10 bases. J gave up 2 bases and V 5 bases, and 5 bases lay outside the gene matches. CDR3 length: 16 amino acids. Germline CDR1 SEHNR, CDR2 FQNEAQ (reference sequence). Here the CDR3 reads CASSAPSGRNTGELFF. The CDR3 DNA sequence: TGTGCCAGCAGCGCCCCTAGCGGGAGAAACACCGGGGAGCTGTTTTTT. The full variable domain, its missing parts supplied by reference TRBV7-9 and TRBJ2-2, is DTGVSQNPRHKITKRGQNVTFRCDPISEHNRLYWYRQTLGQGPEFLTYFQNEAQLEKSRLLSDRFSAERPKGSFSTLEIQRTEQGDSAMYLCASSAPSGRNTGELFFGEGSRLTVL.

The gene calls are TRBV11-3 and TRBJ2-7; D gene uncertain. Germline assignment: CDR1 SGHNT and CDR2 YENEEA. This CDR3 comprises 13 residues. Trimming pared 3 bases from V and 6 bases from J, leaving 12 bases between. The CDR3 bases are TGTGCCAGCAGCTTCAACACTTTACGCGAGCAGTACTTC. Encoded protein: CASSFNTLREQYF. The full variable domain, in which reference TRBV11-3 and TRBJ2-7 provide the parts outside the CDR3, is EAGVVQSPRYKIIEKKQPVAFWCNPISGHNTLYWYLQNLGQGPELLIRYENEEAVDDSQLPKDRFSAERLKGVDSTLKIQPAELGDSAVYLCASSFNTLREQYFGPGTRLTVT.